This is a list of T cell receptor beta chains from one sample in a study of shared clonotypes between healthy human individuals. Here immunoSEQ multiplex PCR was the method, and the copy in TCRdb shows in-frame clones only, minus some. This table holds some 1,600,000 clones, 98% found once. Sequencing was carried out using naive CD4+ T cells sorted from blood. The receptor set was obtained from a young man in good health. The CDR3 runs from the conserved cysteine through the conserved F or W. The D gene is left open where the match is weak. The size field is filled for only some rows; it gives once, few, many or a size class.

NA | TRBJ2-3 | NA | TRBV7-3 | TGTGCCAGCAGCCGGAGTTTTGGCACAGATACGCAGTATTTT | CASSRSFGTDTQYF
NA | TRBJ1-5 | NA | TRBV28 | TGTGCCAGCAGCCAGGGCTTGGGCAATCAGCCCCAGCATTTT | CASSQGLGNQPQHF
NA | TRBJ2-7 | NA | TRBV18 | TGTGCCAGCTCACCGCGCACAGGTGGCATTTACGAGCAGTACTTC | CASSPRTGGIYEQYF
TRBD2 | TRBJ2-2 | NA | TRBV11-2 | TGTGCCAGCAGCTCCGGACTAGCGGGAGCGAACACCGGGGAGCTGTTTTTT | CASSSGLAGANTGELFF
TRBD1 | TRBJ2-2 | NA | TRBV18 | TGTGCCAGCTCACCATGGGACAGGGGCCTCGTCACCGGGGAGCTGTTTTTT | CASSPWDRGLVTGELFF
TRBD2 | TRBJ2-1 | NA | TRBV5-6 | TGTGCCAGCAGCTTGACTGGGACTAGCGGGAGGGCTGATGAGTTCTTC | CASSLTGTSGRADEFF
NA | TRBJ2-7 | NA | TRBV7-7 | TGTGCTAGCAGCCCCGGGGCGACCTACGAGCAGTACTTC | CASSPGATYEQYF
NA | TRBJ2-3 | NA | TRBV6-6 | TGTGCCAGCAGTTCCGGAGGGGGAGATACGCAGTATTTT | CASSSGGGDTQYF
NA | TRBJ2-7 | NA | TRBV6-1 | TGTGCCAGCAGTGGAAAATACGAGCAGTACTTC | CASSGKYEQYF
NA | TRBJ2-7 | NA | TRBV25-1 | TGTGCCAGCAGTGACCCCCAGACGGGATACTCATACGAGCAGTACTTC | CASSDPQTGYSYEQYF
NA | TRBJ2-7 | NA | TRBV10-3 | TGTGCCATCAGTGAGTCAGGGGCAGGAGGTGGTGAGCAGTACTTC | CAISESGAGGGEQYF
NA | TRBJ1-4 | NA | TRBV6-1 | TGTGCCAGCAGTGTCTTCCCCGCAACTAATGAAAAACTGTTTTTT | CASSVFPATNEKLFF
TRBD2 | TRBJ2-1 | NA | TRBV25-1 | TGTGCCAGCAACGATGCTAGCGGGAGCTCCTACAATGAGCAGTTCTTC | CASNDASGSSYNEQFF
TRBD2 | TRBJ2-1 | NA | TRBV19 | TGTGCCAGTAGTATGGGGACTAGCGGGATCAATGAGCAGTTCTTC | CASSMGTSGINEQFF
TRBD1 | TRBJ2-7 | NA | TRBV28 | TGTGCCAGCAGTCCGACAGGGGGCGCGCGGCAGGAGCAGTACTTC | CASSPTGGARQEQYF
NA | TRBJ2-4 | NA | TRBV28 | TGTGCCAGCAGGGTGGGAGCCAAAAACATTCAGTACTTC | CASRVGAKNIQYF
NA | TRBJ2-5 | NA | TRBV28 | TGTGCCAGCAGTTGGGTTAGGACCCAGTACTTC | CASSWVRTQYF
TRBD2 | TRBJ2-1 | NA | TRBV29-1 | TGCAGCGTTGGTCCTCCCGGGACTAGCGGGAGAAGCCGCGACAATGAGCAGTTCTTC | CSVGPPGTSGRSRDNEQFF
NA | TRBJ2-5 | NA | TRBV2 | TGTGCCAGCAGTAGACCCCAAGAGACCCAGTACTTC | CASSRPQETQYF
TRBD2 | TRBJ2-1 | once | TRBV5-1 | TGCGCCAGCAGCTTGGAACTAGCGGACTACAATGAGCAGTTCTTC | CASSLELADYNEQFF
NA | TRBJ2-7 | NA | TRBV11-2 | TGTGCCAGCAGCTTAGGTATCTACGAGCAGTACTTC | CASSLGIYEQYF
NA | TRBJ1-2 | NA | TRBV7-2 | TGTGCCAGCAGCTTAAGTTTCCTTAACTATGGCTACACCTTC | CASSLSFLNYGYTF
NA | TRBJ2-7 | NA | TRBV27 | TGTGCCAGCAGACGTCGCCGGGGTTCTCCTCAGGGGCAGTACTTC | CASRRRRGSPQGQYF
NA | TRBJ2-2 | NA | TRBV19 | TGTGCCAGTAGTATAACTACGTGGGGCGGCACCGGGGAGCTGTTTTTT | CASSITTWGGTGELFF
TRBD2 | TRBJ2-3 | NA | TRBV2 | TGTGCCAGCAGTGAAGCGCGACTAGCGGGAGGAGGGTCGCCGCAGTATTTT | CASSEARLAGGGSPQYF
TRBD2 | TRBJ2-7 | NA | TRBV18 | TGTGCCAGCTCACCGTTCAAGCGGGAGAGGACCTACGAGCAGTACTTC | CASSPFKRERTYEQYF
NA | TRBJ2-5 | once | TRBV7-9 | TGTGCCAGCAGCTTAGCGGGGCAGGGCGAACGGGCCCAGTACTTC | CASSLAGQGERAQYF
TRBD2 | TRBJ2-5 | NA | TRBV14 | TGTGCCAGCAGCCCTAGAACGGGACTAGCGGGAGTGGAGACCCAGTACTTC | CASSPRTGLAGVETQYF
NA | TRBJ2-7 | once | TRBV15 | TGTGCCACCAGCAGAGTAGCTACGGGCTACGAGCAGTACTTC | CATSRVATGYEQYF
NA | TRBJ2-7 | NA | TRBV10-3 | TGTGCCACGAACAATGCGGGAACCTACGAGCAGTACTTC | CATNNAGTYEQYF
NA | TRBJ1-1 | NA | TRBV15 | TGTGCCACCAGCTTGGACAGAAACACTGAAGCTTTCTTT | CATSLDRNTEAFF
NA | TRBJ1-1 | once | TRBV5-1 | TGCGCCAGCAGCTTTACAGGGCTCGACACTGAAGCTTTCTTT | CASSFTGLDTEAFF
TRBD2 | TRBJ2-7 | NA | TRBV7-8 | TGTGCCAGCAGCCGTAGGGAGCGGGAGTACTACGAGCAGTACTTC | CASSRREREYYEQYF
TRBD2 | TRBJ2-1 | NA | TRBV5-1 | TGCGCCAGCAGCTCGGGACTAGCGGGAGGGAGGGAGCAGTTCTTC | CASSSGLAGGREQFF
TRBD1 | TRBJ1-5 | NA | TRBV5-1 | TGCGCCAGCAGCATGGGACAGGGAGGCAATCAGCCCCAGCATTTT | CASSMGQGGNQPQHF
NA | TRBJ2-5 | NA | TRBV6-6 | TGTGCCAGCAGTTACCTGGAGAGAGAGACCCAGTACTTC | CASSYLERETQYF
TRBD2 | TRBJ2-2 | NA | TRBV4-1 | TGCGCCAGCAGCCAAGTCACTAGCGGGGGATTGAACGGGGAGCTGTTTTTT | CASSQVTSGGLNGELFF
NA | TRBJ2-3 | NA | TRBV6-1 | TGTGCCAGCAGTTATATACGGTGGGCGCAGTATTTT | CASSYIRWAQYF
TRBD1 | TRBJ2-5 | NA | TRBV5-1 | TGCGCCAGCAGCCCCCGGACAGGGCTGGAGACCCAGTACTTC | CASSPRTGLETQYF
NA | TRBJ1-1 | NA | TRBV18 | TGTGCCAGCTCTCCCCTCGATCTGTTTACGGGCACTGAAGCTTTCTTT | CASSPLDLFTGTEAFF
NA | TRBJ1-4 | NA | TRBV5-5 | TGTGCCAGCAGCCAAATTAATGGTGAAAAACTGTTTTTT | CASSQINGEKLFF
NA | TRBJ2-1 | NA | TRBV15 | TGTGCCACCAGCAGAGATTGGGGTACACTAGAAAAGTTCTTC | CATSRDWGTLEKFF
NA | TRBJ2-3 | NA | TRBV2 | TGTGCCAGCAGGGACTTTCTCACGGATACGCAGTATTTT | CASRDFLTDTQYF
NA | TRBJ1-1 | NA | TRBV5-8 | TGTGCCAGCAGCGTTGGCCGGAACACTGAAGCTTTCTTT | CASSVGRNTEAFF
NA | TRBJ2-4 | once | TRBV5-8 | TGTGCCAGCAGCTTGGGGGATCGGGGGCGACGGGCCAAAAACATTCAGTACTTC | CASSLGDRGRRAKNIQYF
NA | TRBJ1-1 | NA | TRBV6-6 | TGTGCCAGCAGTTACCGGACCCTTGGGCAGAATGAAGCTTTCTTT | CASSYRTLGQNEAFF
TRBD2 | TRBJ2-3 | NA | TRBV5-6 | TGTGCCAGCAGCCGGACTAGCCGAGGGGATACGCAGTATTTT | CASSRTSRGDTQYF